This entry lists 10 T cell receptor beta chains sequenced from one sample in a study of T cells in Graves' hyperthyroidism and ophthalmopathy. The investigators amplified TCR beta CDR3 regions from RNA transcripts. First-round RT-PCR targeting the TCR CDR3 was performed with the HTBI primer set. Each CDR3 protein is one row after TCRdb ran MiXCR on the multiplex PCR reads. Of about 480,000 distinct CDR3 sequences listed, 13% to 15% were seen once; the top ten hold 15% to 20%. Material for sequencing was blood. The source of these receptors is a woman aged 18-29 years with Graves' hyperthyroidism.

This clonotype was seen more than once but under ten times. The chain links TRBV20-1 to TRBJ2-3; D possibly corresponds to TRBD2 (6 bases). The germline gives CDR1 DFQATT, CDR2 SNEGSKA (reference sequence). V was shortened by 4 bases and J by 4 bases, with 12 bases between the two germline ends. The CDR3 contains 13 residues. CDR3 region: CSANGGRSDTQYF. In DNA form, the CDR3 reads TGCAGTGCTAATGGTGGGAGGTCAGATACGCAGTATTTT.

This clonotype came up many times. The chain carries TRBV11-3 and TRBJ2-7, with a weak D call TRBD2 (6 bases). The CDR3 is 13 residues long. Germline CDR1 SGHNT, CDR2 YENEEA. The V end was cut by 5 bases, the J end by 2 bases, with 10 bases between. This chain's CDR3 is CASSNGLTYEQYF. For the CDR3, the DNA is TGTGCCAGCAGCAACGGACTAACCTACGAGCAGTACTTC.

This clonotype was picked up many times. This chain uses TRBV30 with TRBJ1-6; 7 positions match TRBD1. Unmatched junction bases numbered 8, after V lost 3 bases and J lost 9 bases. The CDR3 runs 14 residues. Germline assignment: CDR1 GTSNPN and CDR2 SVGIG (reference sequence). CDR3 protein: CAWSRQGTSSPLHF. The DNA for the CDR3 is TGTGCCTGGAGCCGACAGGGAACAAGTTCACCCCTCCACTTT.

J is TRBJ2-3 and V is TRBV15; D might be TRBD1 or TRBD2, each matching 5 bases. Looked up from germline, CDR1 is LNHNV and CDR2 is YYDKDF (reference sequence). The CDR3 extends over 15 amino acids. V was clipped by 5 bases and J by 3 bases, with 15 bases between them. The CDR3 coding sequence is TGTGCCACCAGCGGGGGAAGGACGAGTACAGATACGCAGTATTTT. Translating gives CATSGGRTSTDTQYF.

This clonotype was observed at least ten times. The chain is built from TRBV12-5 and TRBJ2-1, with unresolved D. Trimming removed 3 bases at V and 10 bases at J, with 4 bases between. The CDR3 is 10 amino acids. The germline CDR1 and CDR2 sequences are LGHNT and FRNRAP. The CDR3 loop is CASGLGEQFF. The CDR3 coding sequence is TGTGCTAGTGGTTTAGGGGAGCAGTTCTTC.

This chain uses TRBV28 with TRBJ2-7; 8 bases map to TRBD2. The CDR3 is 15 residues long. Germline lookup yields CDR1 MDHEN and CDR2 SYDVKM. V lost 3 bases to trimming and J lost 5 bases; unmatched junction nucleotides: 9. The CDR3 region is CASSFFGGELDEQYF. The CDR3 DNA reads as TGTGCCAGCAGTTTCTTCGGGGGGGAACTCGACGAGCAGTACTTC.

This clonotype was observed a few times. A clone one base away is much larger, so this may be a read error. The chain is built from TRBV3-1 and TRBJ2-1; TRBD1 agrees at 9 bases. The CDR3 totals 18 residues. The J segment lost 7 bases and the V segment lost 3 bases, leaving 16 bases of the junction unmatched. CDR1 is LGHDT and CDR2 is YNNKEL in the germline V gene (reference sequence). The CDR3 is CASSQYSTGTGIGNEQFF. The CDR3 region has the DNA TGTGCCAGCAGCCAGTACTCTACCGGGACAGGGATTGGGAATGAGCAGTTCTTC.

This chain links TRBV6-4 with TRBJ1-2; 9 nucleotides match TRBD1. Germline CDR1 MRHNA, CDR2 SNTAGT. There are 12 residues in the CDR3. Trimming took 6 bases from V and 4 from J; bases not matched to a gene: 0. DNA for the CDR3: TGTGCCAGCAGGGGACAGGGCTATGGCTACACCTTC. This gives the protein CASRGQGYGYTF.

This clonotype was observed a few times. The CDR3 DNA follows: TGTGCCAGCAGCTCTATGGGGGGTTCTGGAAACACCATATATTTT. Protein sequence: CASSSMGGSGNTIYF. V is TRBV7-2 and J is TRBJ1-3; possible D gene TRBD1, 5 bases. CDR3 length equals 15 residues. V lost 4 bases to trimming and J lost 1 base, with 11 bases between them. CDR1 SGHTA and CDR2 FQGNSA come from the germline V gene.

As for this clonotype: This may arise from a read error, as a much more abundant clone is one base away. The V call is TRBV10-3, the J call TRBJ2-7, with D possibly being TRBD1 (5 bases). The CDR3 is 15 residues long. Germline CDR1 ENHRY, CDR2 SYGVKD. Trimming removed 2 bases at V and 7 bases at J, with 18 bases between. The CDR3, as DNA: TGTGCCATCAGTGAGCCAGGCAGGGATTCAAGGGAGCAGTACTTC. It is translated as CAISEPGRDSREQYF.